The 13 T cell receptor beta chains reported below all come from one sample, sequenced in a study of regulatory T cells in long-lasting Graves disease. Construction of the TCR beta libraries employed iRepertoire HTBI primers in conjunction with Arm-PCR of CDR3 regions. TCRdb reprocessed the multiplex PCR reads via MiXCR and lists one record per CDR3 protein. The table includes more than 400,000 distinct CDR3 sequences, around 16% detected once. The time point was: newly diagnosed GD, antithyroid drugs for less than 3 months. RNA isolated from PBMCs was used to make the TCR library. The sample was also reused in another study, on T cells in Graves' hyperthyroidism and ophthalmopathy.

The sample was peripheral blood mononuclear cells (PBMCs), taken at new diagnosis, from a patient treated with antithyroid drugs. The receptor source for this set is a man aged 40-49 years with Graves disease.

The chain employs TRBV24-1 and TRBJ2-5; D might be TRBD1 (6 bases). CDR3 length: 13 amino acids. V was shortened by 2 bases and J by 4 bases, with 7 bases between the two germline ends. Germline V lookup: CDR1 KGHDR, CDR2 SFDVKD. CDR3 in DNA: TGTGCCACCAGTGATTCCAGGGGAGAGACCCAGTACTTC. Translating it yields CATSDSRGETQYF.

In its sample, this clonotype was seen a few times. This chain connects TRBV12-3 or TRBV12-4 to TRBJ1-1; D is uncertain. The CDR3 is 15 amino acids. V was shortened by 2 bases and J by 1 base, with 11 bases between the two germline ends. The CDR3 sequence is CASSLLRGSNTEAFF. CDR3 bases: TGTGCCAGCAGTTTACTTCGGGGATCGAACACTGAAGCTTTCTTT.

This clonotype was observed at least ten times. The chain has TRBV2 and TRBJ2-7; tentative D call: TRBD2 (6 bases). CDR1 is SNHLY and CDR2 is FYNNEI in the germline V gene. Trimming pared 5 bases from V and 0 bases from J, leaving 11 bases between. CDR3 length equals 14 residues. For the CDR3, the DNA is TGTGCCAGCAGTCGGGTGCGGGACTCCTACGAGCAGTACTTC. Translation: CASSRVRDSYEQYF.

This clonotype has more than one count but fewer than ten. V gene TRBV7-2 combines with J gene TRBJ1-2; 8 positions match TRBD1. The CDR3 has 15 residues. J lost 0 bases, V lost 3 bases, and 3 bases had no gene match. Germline V CDR1 and CDR2: SGHTA, FQGNSA. The CDR3 region is CASSFDRGANYGYTF. The DNA of the CDR3 is TGTGCCAGCAGCTTCGACAGGGGCGCTAACTATGGCTACACCTTC.

This clonotype was found many times. V usage is TRBV2 and J usage is TRBJ1-1, with D hard to call. The CDR3 sequence is 15 residues long. Trimming stripped 3 bases from V and 1 base from J, with 12 bases between. Germline V gene sequence: CDR1 SNHLY, CDR2 FYNNEI. For the CDR3, the DNA is TGTGCCAGCAGTGAGCGGGAGGTGGGGAACACTGAAGCTTTCTTT. Protein sequence: CASSEREVGNTEAFF.

The rearrangement joins TRBV20-1 to TRBJ1-3, with 10 bases identical to TRBD1. CDR1 DFQATT and CDR2 SNEGSKA come from the germline V gene (reference sequence). The V gene end was trimmed by 5 bases and the J gene end by 0 bases; junction bases not matched to a gene: 7. CDR3 length: 16 residues. CDR3 sequence reads: CSAFSGTGVSGNTIYF. CDR3 DNA: TGCAGTGCTTTCTCCGGGACAGGGGTCTCTGGAAACACCATATATTTT.

This clonotype was seen only a few times. This chain joins TRBV6-1 and TRBJ1-5, with TRBD1 identical over 8 bases. The CDR3 is 14 amino acids. J was trimmed by 4 bases and V by 6 bases; bases with no gene match: 5. In germline, CDR1 is MNHNS, CDR2 SASEGT. The CDR3 bases are TGTGCCAGCAGAAGGACAGGGTTAAATCAGCCCCAGCATTTT. This codes for CASRRTGLNQPQHF.

A few counts support this clonotype. V gene TRBV15 combines with J gene TRBJ1-3; 10 nucleotides line up with TRBD1. Trimming removed 1 base from V and 3 bases from J; junction bases left unmatched: 3. This CDR3 contains 16 residues. Germline CDR1 reads LNHNV; CDR2 reads YYDKDF (reference sequence). The CDR3 loop reads CATSRGQGAYGNTIYF. CDR3 sequence (DNA): TGTGCCACCAGCAGAGGACAGGGGGCATATGGAAACACCATATATTTT.

This clonotype was seen more than once but under ten times. The chain employs TRBV7-9 and TRBJ2-3, with TRBD2 identical over 11 bases. The CDR3 covers 15 residues. CDR1 is SEHNR and CDR2 is FQNEAQ in the germline V gene (reference sequence). With V trimmed by 4 bases and J by 4 bases, 4 bases remained unmatched. CDR3 region: CASSSTSGSADTQYF. The CDR3 DNA reads TGTGCCAGCAGCTCTACTAGCGGGAGTGCAGATACGCAGTATTTT.

The chain combines TRBV11-3 with TRBJ2-1, with a possible D match to TRBD2 (6 bases). The V and J ends lost 3 bases and 6 bases respectively, with 18 bases between them. Looked up from germline, CDR1 is SGHNT and CDR2 is YENEEA. The CDR3 has 16 residues. The CDR3 spells CASSLGGASTLNEQFF. CDR3 nucleotides: TGTGCCAGCAGCTTGGGGGGAGCGTCAACACTCAATGAGCAGTTCTTC. Supplemented by reference TRBV11-3 and TRBJ2-1, the full variable domain reads EAGVVQSPRYKIIEKKQPVAFWCNPISGHNTLYWYLQNLGQGPELLIRYENEEAVDDSQLPKDRFSAERLKGVDSTLKIQPAELGDSAVYLCASSLGGASTLNEQFFGPGTRLTVL.

This clonotype was detected many times. The chain uses TRBV28 and TRBJ1-5; D possibly corresponds to TRBD1 (6 bases). The CDR3 length is 14 residues. Trimming removed 2 bases from V and 6 bases from J, with 11 bases in between. Germline CDR1 reads MDHEN; CDR2 reads SYDVKM. This chain's CDR3 is CASSLVRGRQPQHF. In DNA form, the CDR3 reads TGTGCCAGCAGTTTAGTTCGGGGGCGTCAGCCCCAGCATTTT.

The table lists this clonotype with many counts. The CDR3 loop is CASRSTGNQPQHF. As DNA, the CDR3 is TGTGCCAGCAGGTCGACAGGCAATCAGCCCCAGCATTTT. J is TRBJ1-5 and V is TRBV2, with a tentative D call TRBD1 (5 bases). Germline V gene sequence: CDR1 SNHLY, CDR2 FYNNEI. The CDR3 is made up of 13 amino acids. Trimming removed 6 bases from V and 2 bases from J, with 8 bases in between.

This clonotype was counted at least ten times. This chain joins TRBV18 and TRBJ2-5; D gene uncertain. Trimming cost V 4 bases and J 5 bases, with 11 bases left between them. The germline V gene has CDR1 KGHSH and CDR2 LQKENI. The CDR3 has 13 amino acids. The CDR3 loop reads CASSLKAGETQYF. The CDR3 DNA reads TGTGCCAGCTCACTAAAGGCTGGCGAGACCCAGTACTTC. The entire variable domain, with the rest obtained from reference TRBV18 and TRBJ2-5, is as follows: NAGVMQNPRHLVRRRGQEARLRCSPMKGHSHVYWYRQLPEEGLKFMVYLQKENIIDESGMPKERFSAEFPKEGPSILRIQQVVRGDSAAYFCASSLKAGETQYFGPGTRLLVL.